The 32 T cell receptor beta chains given below trace back to one sample, sequenced in a study of PD-L1 blockade in urothelial cancer. Profiled with immunoSEQ multiplex PCR; TCRdb holds only in-frame clones, not every one. Of 30,000 to 45,000 clones listed, around four fifths are singletons. The sequenced sample was PBMCs, obtained around atezolizumab (anti-PD-L1) treatment. The origin of the receptors is a man aged 55 to 69 with urothelial cancer.

This clone showed up just a few times. The V gene is TRBV6-6, the J gene TRBJ2-2; 7 nucleotides match TRBD1. The V gene end was trimmed by 7 bases and the J gene end by 4 bases; junction bases not matched to a gene: 12. Germline-derived CDR1 and CDR2 are MNHNY and SVGAGI (reference sequence). The CDR3 loop spans 16 amino acids. The CDR3 sequence: CASTGIDRERTGELFF. The CDR3 DNA follows: TGTGCCAGCACCGGAATCGACAGGGAACGCACCGGGGAGCTGTTTTTT.

V and J are TRBV7-2 and TRBJ2-5; 11 bases are shared with TRBD2. The closer fit of TRBJ2-7 to the DNA end suggests the J call may be wrong. CDR3 length equals 16 residues. CDR1 SGHTA and CDR2 FQGNSA come from the germline V gene. In DNA, the CDR3 is TGTGCCAGCAGCTTAGAGGGGACTAGCGGAGCCTACGAGCAGTACTTC. Amino acids: CASSLEGTSGAYEQYF.

The genes are TRBV14 and TRBJ1-2; D is perhaps TRBD1 (6 bases). The V and J ends lost 2 bases and 8 bases respectively, with 15 bases between them. Germline CDR1 SGHDN, CDR2 FVKESK. The CDR3 spans 14 residues. CDR3 DNA: TGTGCCAGCAGCCAAAAGACAGGTTCAGGGGGCTACACCTTC. It translates to CASSQKTGSGGYTF.

The chain recombines TRBV5-1 with TRBJ1-2; no reliable D call. This CDR3 has 14 amino acids. Germline CDR1 is SGHRS and CDR2 is YFSETQ. V lost 0 bases to trimming and J lost 4 bases, with 10 bases between them. The CDR3 DNA is TGCGCCAGCAGCTTGGACGGGAAAGGCTATGGCTACACCTTC. This translates into CASSLDGKGYGYTF. Full variable domain (rest looked up from reference TRBV5-1 and TRBJ1-2): KAGVTQTPRYLIKTRGQQVTLSCSPISGHRSVSWYQQTPGQGLQFLFEYFSETQRNKGNFPGRFSGRQFSNSRSEMNVSTLELGDSALYLCASSLDGKGYGYTFGSGTRLTVV.

V usage is TRBV2 and J usage is TRBJ1-5, with TRBD1 matching over 8 bases. CDR3 size: 14 residues. V trimming: 8 bases; J trimming: 1 base; junction bases outside the gene matches: 4. The germline CDR1 and CDR2 sequences are SNHLY and FYNNEI. CDR3 residues: CASAGQASNQPQHF. The CDR3 DNA follows: TGTGCCAGCGCGGGACAGGCAAGCAATCAGCCCCAGCATTTT. Full variable domain (outside the CDR3, taken from reference TRBV2 and TRBJ1-5): EPEVTQTPSHQVTQMGQEVILRCVPISNHLYFYWYRQILGQKVEFLVSFYNNEISEKSEIFDDQFSVERPDGSNFTLKIRSTKLEDSAMYFCASAGQASNQPQHFGDGTRLSIL.

The chain carries TRBV6-6 and TRBJ1-2; tentatively, D is TRBD1 (5 bases). The ends were cut back, 2 bases at V and 0 bases at J, with 10 bases in the middle. The CDR3 extends over 15 amino acids. Germline assignment: CDR1 MNHNY and CDR2 SVGAGI (reference sequence). The CDR3 sequence is CASSYQSGANYGYTF. The CDR3 DNA reads as TGTGCCAGCAGTTACCAGTCGGGGGCTAACTATGGCTACACCTTC.

This rearrangement joins TRBV19 to TRBJ2-4; 10 bases are a match to TRBD1. The junction had 6 bases not matched to a gene; V was cut back by 5 bases and J by 8 bases. The CDR3 runs 14 residues. The V gene's germline CDR1 is LNHDA and CDR2 SQIVND (reference sequence). CDR3 region: CASSERDRGYIQYF. The CDR3 DNA reads TGTGCCAGTAGTGAGCGGGACAGGGGATACATTCAGTACTTC.

This rearrangement joins TRBV6-5 to TRBJ2-5, with a weak D call TRBD2 (7 bases). Between the trimmed V and J ends, which lost 2 bases and 5 bases, there was a span of 15 bases. Per the germline V gene, CDR1 is MNHEY and CDR2 is SVGAGI. The CDR3 totals 15 residues. CDR3: CASSYGGRGAETQYF. The CDR3 region has the DNA TGTGCCAGCAGTTACGGGGGGAGGGGGGCGGAGACCCAGTACTTC.

The chain uses TRBV7-9 and TRBJ1-5; D is ambiguous. Trimming stripped 1 base from V and 7 bases from J, with 14 bases between. This CDR3 contains 15 residues. The germline V gene encodes CDR1 SEHNR and CDR2 FQNEAQ (reference sequence). The CDR3 protein is CASSLGGGRGQPQHF. CDR3 bases: TGTGCCAGCAGCTTAGGTGGAGGGAGAGGACAGCCCCAGCATTTT.

The V call is TRBV7-2, the J call TRBJ1-2; 9 bases are shared with TRBD1. With 0 bases clipped from V and 6 bases from J, the junction kept 8 bases outside the gene matches. Germline CDR1 reads SGHTA; CDR2 reads FQGNSA. This CDR3 has 16 residues. CDR3 sequence: CASSLAGGGQGDGYTF. The CDR3 DNA reads as TGTGCCAGCAGCTTAGCGGGAGGGGGACAGGGTGATGGCTACACCTTC.

The rearrangement uses TRBV7-2 and TRBJ2-5; 8 bases align to TRBD2. From germline, CDR1 is SGHTA and CDR2 FQGNSA. The CDR3 totals 15 residues. The V and J ends lost 1 base and 4 bases, in that order; junction bases with no gene match: 5. The CDR3 DNA is TGTGCCAGCAGCTTAGGGCTAGCGGGCTTAGAGACCCAGTACTTC. Protein: CASSLGLAGLETQYF.

This clone has only one observation. The rearrangement uses TRBV15 and TRBJ1-1; the D is unclear. Trimming took off 1 base at V and 14 bases at J, with 14 bases between the two ends. The CDR3 is 12 residues long. Germline CDR1 LNHNV, CDR2 YYDKDF (reference sequence). This CDR3 reads CATSRASDSVFF. CDR3 nucleotide sequence: TGTGCCACCAGCAGAGCTTCTGACTCGGTCTTCTTT.

The chain is built from TRBV2 and TRBJ2-7; 12 positions agree with TRBD2. The germline V gene encodes CDR1 SNHLY and CDR2 FYNNEI. V shed 2 bases and J 4 bases; nucleotides not matched to a gene: 3. The CDR3 is 15 amino acids. This chain's CDR3 is CASSELLAGGYEQYF. For the CDR3, the DNA is TGTGCCAGCAGTGAACTCCTAGCGGGGGGGTACGAGCAGTACTTC.

The chain recombines TRBV30 with TRBJ2-7, with 9 bases fitting TRBD1. The CDR3 spans 12 residues. From germline, CDR1 is GTSNPN and CDR2 SVGIG (reference sequence). V was pared by 6 bases and J by 7 bases, with 7 bases of the junction left unmatched. The CDR3 loop is CACSGTGREQYF. The DNA of the CDR3 is TGTGCCTGCTCCGGGACAGGGAGGGAGCAGTACTTC.

This chain joins TRBV18 and TRBJ1-5; D may be TRBD1 (6 bases). Trimming removed 6 bases at V and 3 bases at J, with 12 bases between. Germline assignment: CDR1 KGHSH and CDR2 LQKENI. The CDR3 totals 14 residues. Here the CDR3 DNA reads TGTGCCAGCTCCCTCAGGGGCGACAATCAGCCCCAGCATTTT. It codes for CASSLRGDNQPQHF.

The J gene is TRBJ2-7, the V gene TRBV7-2; 9 bases line up with TRBD2. The germline gives CDR1 SGHTA, CDR2 FQGNSA. The CDR3 extends over 14 amino acids. The junction had 3 bases not matched to a gene; V was cut back by 3 bases and J by 3 bases. The DNA of the CDR3 is TGTGCCAGCAGCTTGACTAGCGGTAACTACGAGCAGTACTTC. Protein: CASSLTSGNYEQYF.

The chain couples TRBV29-1 to TRBJ1-1; D might be TRBD1 (5 bases). CDR3 length equals 15 residues. The germline CDR1 and CDR2 sequences are SQVTM and ANQGSEA. The germline V and J ends were trimmed by 0 bases and 1 base, with 12 bases remaining between them. The CDR3 bases are TGCAGCGTTGAAGACGGGGGGAAAAGGAACACTGAAGCTTTCTTT. Translated, it gives CSVEDGGKRNTEAFF.

This clone showed up just once. This sequence joins TRBV27 and TRBJ2-7, with 15 bases identical to TRBD2. From germline, CDR1 is MNHEY and CDR2 SMNVEV (reference sequence). The CDR3 spans 17 residues. V gave up 5 bases and J gave up 7 bases; unmatched junction bases: 12. DNA for the CDR3: TGTGCCAGCAGTCACCGGACTAGCGGGAGGGCCTCTCGGGAGCAGTACTTC. Amino acids: CASSHRTSGRASREQYF.

The chain recombines TRBV28 with TRBJ2-7; 7 bases match TRBD1. There are 14 residues in the CDR3. V dropped 6 bases and J dropped 4; count of bases not matched to a gene: 9. Germline loops: CDR1 MDHEN, CDR2 SYDVKM. CDR3 sequence: CASSTTGFIYEQYF. In DNA form, the CDR3 reads TGTGCCAGCAGCACGACAGGGTTTATATACGAGCAGTACTTC.

The chain's CDR3 is CATGEGLNEQFF. The CDR3 DNA reads TGTGCCACCGGAGAGGGTCTGAATGAGCAGTTCTTC. The V call is TRBV15, the J call TRBJ2-1; perhaps TRBD2 as D (5 bases). CDR1 and CDR2 (germline): LNHNV, YYDKDF (reference sequence). This CDR3 comprises 12 residues. Between the trimmed V and J ends, which lost 8 bases and 7 bases, there was a span of 12 bases.

The chain uses TRBV10-3 and TRBJ2-3; TRBD1 aligns across 11 bases. Germline V gives CDR1 ENHRY, CDR2 SYGVKD. V shed 4 bases and J 1 base; nucleotides not matched to a gene: 1. CDR3 length: 15 amino acids. CDR3 coding DNA: TGTGCCATCAGTGTGGACAGGGGGCGCACAGATACGCAGTATTTT. Translating it yields CAISVDRGRTDTQYF.

Here the CDR3 reads CASSSTRTSGIYEQYF. CDR3 nucleotide sequence: TGTGCCAGCAGCTCCACCCGAACTAGCGGGATCTACGAGCAGTACTTC. The V gene is TRBV7-8, the J gene TRBJ2-7; 10 bases line up with TRBD2. Germline V gives CDR1 SGHVS, CDR2 FQNEAQ. Germline trimming cut 4 bases from V and 3 bases from J; bases unmatched to any gene: 9. This CDR3 has 16 amino acids.

By proportion, this clone is medium-sized. The chain couples TRBV7-6 to TRBJ2-3; TRBD2 might be the D (6 bases). This CDR3 comprises 15 residues. V was clipped by 4 bases and J by 0 bases, with 11 bases between them. Germline V CDR1 and CDR2: SGHVS, FNYEAQ. CDR3 in DNA: TGTGCCAGCAGCTCCGGGACTTTAAGCACAGATACGCAGTATTTT. Protein sequence: CASSSGTLSTDTQYF.

The rearrangement links TRBV7-2 to TRBJ2-5, with D possibly matching TRBD2 (5 bases). Germline V gene data show CDR1 as SGHTA and CDR2 as FQGNSA. This CDR3 has 15 amino acids. V lost 4 bases to trimming and J lost 4 bases, with 16 bases between them. The CDR3 DNA follows: TGTGCCAGCAGCTCCTCCTATAGCGTGAGAGAGACCCAGTACTTC. Its translation is CASSSSYSVRETQYF.

CDR3 DNA: TGCGCCGACCGTCCAGGGAACCACGAGCAGTACTTC. Its protein product is CADRPGNHEQYF. The rearrangement uses TRBV23-1 and TRBJ2-7; perhaps TRBD1 as D (5 bases). TRBV23-1 belongs to the ORF category, with a function that is uncertain. The ends were cut back, 11 bases at V and 5 bases at J, with 16 bases in the middle. CDR3 length: 12 residues.

The chain recombines TRBV5-1 with TRBJ2-2; TRBD2 aligns across 10 bases. Germline-derived CDR1 and CDR2 are SGHRS and YFSETQ. With V trimmed by 2 bases and J by 4 bases, 2 bases remained unmatched. The CDR3 covers 15 residues. CDR3 region: CASSFSGGVTGELFF. The CDR3 region has the DNA TGCGCCAGCAGCTTCAGCGGGGGGGTCACCGGGGAGCTGTTTTTT.

The chain recombines TRBV6-6 with TRBJ2-1, with TRBD2 matching over 9 bases. Germline assignment: CDR1 MNHNY and CDR2 SVGAGI (reference sequence). The junction had 13 bases not matched to a gene; V was cut back by 6 bases and J by 7 bases. This CDR3 region has 16 residues. For the CDR3, the DNA is TGTGCCAGCAGCGCCCTCATAGCGGGAGTATCGAATGAGCAGTTCTTC. Translation gives CASSALIAGVSNEQFF.

This clone was seen just once. The rearrangement uses TRBV21-1 and TRBJ1-6; the listed D gene, TRBD1, was not tested against the DNA. TRBV21-1 is classified as a pseudogene. The CDR3 runs to 14 residues. In DNA, the CDR3 is TGTGCCAGCAGCAAAGATCAGGGTAGGACACCCCTCCACTTT. The encoded protein is CASSKDQGRTPLHF.

This rearrangement joins TRBV9 to TRBJ2-3; weak D call: TRBD1 (5 bases). The length of the CDR3 is 14 residues. Per the germline V gene, CDR1 is SGDLS and CDR2 is YYNGEE. The V gene lost 3 bases and the J gene lost 1 base, with 9 bases spanning the gap. The CDR3 coding sequence is TGTGCCAGCAGCGAATTACAGGGCACAGATACGCAGTATTTT. Translated, it gives CASSELQGTDTQYF. The whole variable domain, remainder taken from reference TRBV9 and TRBJ2-3, is DSGVTQTPKHLITATGQRVTLRCSPRSGDLSVYWYQQSLDQGLQFLIQYYNGEERAKGNILERFSAQQFPDLHSELNLSSLELGDSALYFCASSELQGTDTQYFGPGTRLTVL.

V is TRBV10-3 and J is TRBJ2-7, with 8 bases lining up with TRBD2. CDR3 length equals 15 residues. J gave up 2 bases and V 2 bases, and 5 bases lay outside the gene matches. Germline V gene sequence: CDR1 ENHRY, CDR2 SYGVKD. CDR3 protein: CAISEPGLAAYEQYF. CDR3 sequence (DNA): TGTGCCATCAGTGAGCCTGGACTAGCTGCCTACGAGCAGTACTTC.

The chain carries TRBV6-1 and TRBJ2-7; weak D call: TRBD1 (6 bases). V lost 3 bases and J 10 bases, leaving 7 bases between the germline ends. Germline-derived CDR1 and CDR2 are MNHNS and SASEGT. The CDR3 has 10 amino acids. The CDR3 sequence: CASSEGAQYF. CDR3 bases: TGTGCCAGCAGTGAGGGGGCTCAGTACTTC.

The chain links TRBV29-1 to TRBJ1-1; 7 bases line up with TRBD1. The trim removed 0 bases at V and 12 bases at J, leaving 7 bases unmatched. This CDR3 has 12 amino acids. CDR1 and CDR2 from the germline V gene are SQVTM and ANQGSEA. The CDR3 spells CSVEDMQGVPFF. CDR3 sequence (DNA): TGCAGCGTTGAAGATATGCAGGGGGTGCCTTTCTTT. Full variable domain (rest looked up from reference TRBV29-1 and TRBJ1-1): SAVISQKPSRDICQRGTSLTIQCQVDSQVTMMFWYRQQPGQSLTLIATANQGSEATYESGFVIDKFPISRPNLTFSTLTVSNMSPEDSSIYLCSVEDMQGVPFFGQGTRLTVV.